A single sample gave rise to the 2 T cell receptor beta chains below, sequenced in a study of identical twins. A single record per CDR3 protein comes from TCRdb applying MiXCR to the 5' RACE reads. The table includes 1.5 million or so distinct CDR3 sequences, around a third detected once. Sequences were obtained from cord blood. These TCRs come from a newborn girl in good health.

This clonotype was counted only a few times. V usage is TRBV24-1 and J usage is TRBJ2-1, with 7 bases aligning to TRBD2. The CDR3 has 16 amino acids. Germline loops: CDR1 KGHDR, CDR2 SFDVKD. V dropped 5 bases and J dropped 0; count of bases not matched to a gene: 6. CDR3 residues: CATSAPREGSYNEQFF. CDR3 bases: TGTGCCACCAGTGCCCCCAGGGAGGGCTCCTACAATGAGCAGTTCTTC.

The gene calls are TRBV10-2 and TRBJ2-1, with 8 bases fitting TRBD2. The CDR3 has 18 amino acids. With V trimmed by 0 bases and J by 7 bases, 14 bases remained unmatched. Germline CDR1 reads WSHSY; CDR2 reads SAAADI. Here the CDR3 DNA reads TGCGCCAGCAGTGAGTCGATTTTACGGGGGGGCCGTTCGAATGAGCAGTTCTTC. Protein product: CASSESILRGGRSNEQFF.